Shown below are 22 T cell receptor beta chains from a single sample sequenced in a study of blood T cells in healthy people across ages. A second about 6 to 12 cycle PCR used barcoded and J-beta primers. TCRdb re-analysed the 5' RACE reads in MiXCR, keeping a single row per CDR3 protein. The sample contains about a million distinct CDR3 sequences, roughly two fifths of which appear only once. The sequenced material came from blood. These receptors came from a man between 18 and 29 years old in good health.

This clonotype appeared a few times. The genes are TRBV6-2 or TRBV6-3 and TRBJ2-1, with a possible D match to TRBD2 (5 bases). V gave up 7 bases and J gave up 0 bases, with 13 bases separating them. The CDR3 is 15 residues long. The germline gives CDR1 MNHEY, CDR2 SVGEGT. The CDR3 reads CASTFGVSSYNEQFF. The CDR3, as DNA: TGTGCCAGCACCTTCGGGGTGAGCTCCTACAATGAGCAGTTCTTC.

This clonotype came up once. Mismatch with germline at one junction end may stem from a read error. This chain links TRBV5-1 with TRBJ2-1; the match to TRBD2 covers 9 bases. Germline loops: CDR1 SGHRS, CDR2 YFSETQ. This CDR3 region has 17 residues. The CDR3 DNA reads as TGCGCCAGCAGGCGTACTGTACTAGCGGGTACCTACAAGGAGCAGTTCTTC. Translated: CASRRTVLAGTYKEQFF.

The chain is built from TRBV20-1 and TRBJ2-4; the match to TRBD1 covers 9 bases. The DNA end is a closer match to TRBJ2-7, so the J assignment may be wrong. Germline values: CDR1 DFQATT, CDR2 SNEGSKA (reference sequence). The length of the CDR3 is 12 residues. CDR3 sequence (DNA): TGCAGTGCAACAGGGGGCTGGAACGAGCAGTACTTC. The encoded protein is CSATGGWNEQYF.

The V call is TRBV4-1, the J call TRBJ1-2; TRBD1 is a possible D gene (5 bases). CDR3 length equals 14 residues. CDR1 and CDR2 from the germline V gene are MGHRA and YSYEKL. The V end was cut by 1 base, the J end by 8 bases, with 14 bases between. In nucleotides, the CDR3 is TGCGCCAGCAGCCAAGCTGGGACTCAAAAGGGCTACACCTTC. It translates to CASSQAGTQKGYTF.

The chain couples TRBV29-1 to TRBJ1-2; D ambiguous. The CDR3 extends over 13 amino acids. The germline gives CDR1 SQVTM, CDR2 ANQGSEA. Trimming removed 3 bases from V and 0 bases from J, with 8 bases in between. The CDR3 loop is CSVEGRTNYGYTF. CDR3 bases: TGCAGCGTTGAGGGCAGGACTAACTATGGCTACACCTTC.

The rearrangement joins TRBV7-2 to TRBJ2-1; weak D call: TRBD1 (5 bases). The CDR3 contains 14 residues. V was clipped by 1 base and J by 13 bases, with 17 bases between them. The germline V gene encodes CDR1 SGHTA and CDR2 FQGNSA. DNA for the CDR3: TGTGCCAGCAGCTTAGTTCAGGGCCCAGAGACCCAGTTCTTC. Translating gives CASSLVQGPETQFF.

This clonotype came up a few times. This chain uses TRBV28 with TRBJ1-5; 7 bases fit TRBD1. Germline values: CDR1 MDHEN, CDR2 SYDVKM. The ends lost 6 bases at V and 5 bases at J; junction bases unmatched: 7. The CDR3 totals 14 residues. The CDR3 loop is CASRPQGRHQPQHF. The CDR3 bases are TGTGCCAGCAGACCACAGGGGCGCCATCAGCCCCAGCATTTT.

The chain is built from TRBV20-1 and TRBJ1-5, with a possible D match to TRBD1 (5 bases). Germline loops: CDR1 DFQATT, CDR2 SNEGSKA (reference sequence). Trimming cost V 3 bases and J 0 bases, with 9 bases left between them. This CDR3 has 14 residues. CDR3 DNA sequence: TGCAGTGCTAGTGGGGGATATAGCAATCAGCCCCAGCATTTT. It codes for CSASGGYSNQPQHF.

This clonotype showed up just a few times. The rearrangement joins TRBV5-1 to TRBJ2-1; 7 bases agree with TRBD2. Germline loops: CDR1 SGHRS, CDR2 YFSETQ. The V gene end was trimmed by 4 bases and the J gene end by 4 bases; junction bases not matched to a gene: 8. The CDR3 sequence is 15 residues long. The CDR3 region has the DNA TGCGCCAGCAGCCTAACGACTAGCCCTTACAATGAGCAGTTCTTC. Protein product: CASSLTTSPYNEQFF.

A few counts support this clonotype. A much larger clone differs by one base, so this may be a read error. CDR3 loop: CASSTRDSSNEQYF. The CDR3 DNA sequence: TGTGCCAGCAGCACTCGGGACAGTTCCAATGAGCAGTACTTC. V usage is TRBV9 and J usage is TRBJ2-7, with 7 bases fitting TRBD1. Unmatched junction bases numbered 11, after V lost 4 bases and J lost 7 bases. The CDR3 sequence is 14 residues long. The germline V gene encodes CDR1 SGDLS and CDR2 YYNGEE.

This chain joins TRBV10-3 and TRBJ1-6; 7 bases map to TRBD1. After removal of 0 bases from V and 6 bases from J, the junction contained 2 bases not matched to a gene. Germline assignment: CDR1 ENHRY and CDR2 SYGVKD. The CDR3 runs to 15 residues. Here the CDR3 reads CAISESRGTNSPLHF. The CDR3 DNA is TGTGCCATCAGTGAGTCCAGGGGGACTAATTCACCCCTCCACTTT.

This clonotype appeared a few times. The CDR3 loop reads CATSENNEQFF. In nucleotides, the CDR3 is TGTGCCACCAGTGAGAACAATGAGCAGTTCTTC. The rearrangement joins TRBV24-1 to TRBJ2-1, with D uncertain. Per germline, CDR1 KGHDR and CDR2 SFDVKD. This CDR3 region has 11 residues. V was trimmed by 4 bases and J by 5 bases, leaving 2 bases between them.

V is TRBV12-5 and J is TRBJ2-1; D is uncertain. Germline CDR1 LGHNT, CDR2 FRNRAP. There are 11 residues in the CDR3. Trimming stripped 5 bases from V and 9 bases from J, with 8 bases between. The DNA of the CDR3 is TGTGCTAGTGGTCCAGCATCTGAGCAGTTCTTC. Amino acid sequence: CASGPASEQFF.

On this clonotype: This may be a read error, as it is one base from a much larger clone. The chain links TRBV12-3 or TRBV12-4 to TRBJ1-5; D remains unclear. V lost 3 bases and J lost 7, with 13 bases in between. The CDR3 has 14 amino acids. Written as DNA, the CDR3 is TGTGCCAGCAGTTTGGCCATCGGTGAGCAGCCCCAGCATTTT. Encoded protein: CASSLAIGEQPQHF.

This clonotype was seen at least ten times. The chain uses TRBV12-3 or TRBV12-4 and TRBJ2-1; D remains unclear. Trimming pared 4 bases from V and 5 bases from J, leaving 9 bases between. This CDR3 has 13 amino acids. The CDR3 spells CASSWTADNEQFF. The CDR3 nucleotides read TGTGCCAGCAGTTGGACGGCGGACAATGAGCAGTTCTTC.

The genes are TRBV15 and TRBJ2-1, with TRBD2 matching over 7 bases. In germline, CDR1 is LNHNV, CDR2 YYDKDF (reference sequence). J lost 7 bases, V lost 0 bases, and 9 bases had no gene match. The CDR3 extends over 16 amino acids. CDR3 protein: CATSRDPLADNNEQFF. As DNA, the CDR3 is TGTGCCACCAGCAGAGATCCCCTAGCGGACAATAATGAGCAGTTCTTC. Looking up the rest from reference TRBV15 and TRBJ2-1 gives the full variable domain: DAMVIQNPRYQVTQFGKPVTLSCSQTLNHNVMYWYQQKSSQAPKLLFHYYDKDFNNEADTPDNFQSRRPNTSFCFLDIRSPGLGDTAMYLCATSRDPLADNNEQFFGPGTRLTVL.

This rearrangement joins TRBV20-1 to TRBJ1-2; no definite D call. Germline CDR1 reads DFQATT; CDR2 reads SNEGSKA (reference sequence). The germline V and J ends were trimmed by 3 bases and 8 bases, with 13 bases remaining between them. The CDR3 totals 12 residues. The CDR3 region is CSASNGVGGYTF. CDR3 DNA sequence: TGCAGTGCTAGTAACGGGGTGGGCGGCTACACCTTC.

V and J are TRBV4-1 and TRBJ1-1; D is ambiguous. V lost 4 bases and J 11 bases, leaving 23 bases between the germline ends. Germline CDR1 MGHRA, CDR2 YSYEKL. This CDR3 has 15 residues. This chain's CDR3 is CASSPSPGLLGRAFF. The CDR3 DNA reads as TGCGCCAGCAGCCCCTCGCCGGGTCTCCTAGGTAGGGCTTTCTTT.

This sequence joins TRBV7-9 and TRBJ2-1; no clear D. Trimming removed 3 bases at V and 0 bases at J, with 12 bases between. Germline CDR1 SEHNR, CDR2 FQNEAQ (reference sequence). There are 16 residues in the CDR3. The CDR3 spells CASSFLDASSYNEQFF. The CDR3, as DNA: TGTGCCAGCAGCTTCCTTGACGCGAGCTCCTACAATGAGCAGTTCTTC.

The chain uses TRBV6-1 and TRBJ2-1; a weak D match, TRBD2 (7 bases). CDR3 size: 18 residues. Germline V gene sequence: CDR1 MNHNS, CDR2 SASEGT. V gave up 2 bases and J gave up 4 bases, with 21 bases separating them. CDR3 sequence (DNA): TGTGCCAGCAGTGAACTGGCAGGGAGGGGGTTTTCGTACAATGAGCAGTTCTTC. Protein product: CASSELAGRGFSYNEQFF.

The V and J genes are TRBV20-1 and TRBJ2-3; 9 positions agree with TRBD2. Germline V gives CDR1 DFQATT, CDR2 SNEGSKA (reference sequence). This CDR3 has 14 residues. V was clipped by 6 bases and J by 4 bases; unmatched bases: 8. The CDR3 here is CSAERGAIADTQYF. The DNA of the CDR3 is TGCAGTGCGGAGCGGGGGGCCATCGCAGATACGCAGTATTTT.

This clonotype was picked up many times. The chain combines TRBV4-1 with TRBJ2-1; D not resolved. The CDR3 consists of 15 residues. Trimming took 4 bases from V and 1 from J, leaving 11 bases between them. CDR1 and CDR2 from the germline V gene are MGHRA and YSYEKL. The CDR3 region has the DNA TGCGCCAGCAGCCCAGAAAGAGGATCCTACAATGAGCAGTTCTTC. Translating it yields CASSPERGSYNEQFF.